These T cell receptor beta chains were read from a single sample in a study of blood T cell repertoires in COVID-19. Produced via immunoSEQ multiplex PCR; TCRdb's table is partial and in-frame only. Here the sample spans 150,000 to 200,000 clones, 80% being singletons. The sample was PBMCs or T cells enriched from blood (not recorded which). The receptors were sampled from a man aged 55 to 69 who had been exposed to COVID-19. Both conserved end residues are trimmed from each CDR3. Expanded clones get a size class; other rows say once, few or many, or leave the size out.

V gene: TRBV5-1; clone size: -; J gene: TRBJ2-3; CDR3 protein: ASVAREAPSTDTQY
V gene: TRBV7-2; clone size: -; J gene: TRBJ2-1; CDR3 protein: ASSKRTGEQF
V gene: TRBV7-2; clone size: -; J gene: TRBJ2-7; CDR3 protein: ASSLRRESYEQY
V gene: TRBV12-5; clone size: -; J gene: TRBJ2-6; CDR3 protein: ASGGGSGANVLT
V gene: TRBV4-3; clone size: once; J gene: TRBJ2-2; CDR3 protein: ASSLTFTGAETGELF
V gene: TRBV5-4; clone size: -; J gene: TRBJ2-7; CDR3 protein: ASSAGPNTSGLTYEQY
V gene: TRBV7-3; clone size: -; J gene: TRBJ2-2; CDR3 protein: ASSPLEVAGELF
V gene: TRBV7-9; clone size: medium-sized; J gene: TRBJ2-7; CDR3 protein: ASSPRLAGSLSEQY
V gene: TRBV28; clone size: -; J gene: TRBJ2-7; CDR3 protein: ASRLRGRRTSGRDYEQY
V gene: TRBV7-3; clone size: -; J gene: TRBJ2-6; CDR3 protein: ASSLPLAGGPGANVLT
V gene: TRBV7-9; clone size: -; J gene: TRBJ1-5; CDR3 protein: ASSPDGQGYEPQH
V gene: TRBV27; clone size: -; J gene: TRBJ1-2; CDR3 protein: ASSLSMTGNYGYT
V gene: TRBV5-5; clone size: -; J gene: TRBJ2-1; CDR3 protein: ASSLGLSQF
V gene: TRBV7-9; clone size: -; J gene: TRBJ2-5; CDR3 protein: ASSPPGGLKEYQETQY
V gene: TRBV9; clone size: -; J gene: TRBJ1-1; CDR3 protein: ASSVGGGLGNTEAF
V gene: TRBV21-1; clone size: once; J gene: TRBJ2-2; CDR3 protein: ASTSQGGQGIPGELF
V gene: TRBV15; clone size: -; J gene: TRBJ2-3; CDR3 protein: ATSSRLPEPGTDTQY
V gene: TRBV12-3/TRBV12-4; clone size: -; J gene: TRBJ2-7; CDR3 protein: ASSLSGSYEQY
V gene: TRBV27; clone size: few; J gene: TRBJ2-7; CDR3 protein: ASSSGPGLAIFKQY
V gene: TRBV27; clone size: -; J gene: TRBJ2-3; CDR3 protein: ASTHPTGGAGSTDTQY
V gene: TRBV10-3; clone size: -; J gene: TRBJ2-2; CDR3 protein: AISGLAGAVETGELF
V gene: TRBV2; clone size: -; J gene: TRBJ1-1; CDR3 protein: ASSGRGGGGYTEAF
V gene: TRBV13; clone size: once; J gene: TRBJ2-3; CDR3 protein: ASSFIQGDADTQY
V gene: TRBV30; clone size: -; J gene: TRBJ1-5; CDR3 protein: AWSVNLNRAGDRPQH
V gene: TRBV30; clone size: -; J gene: TRBJ2-7; CDR3 protein: AWSSSQPYEQY
V gene: TRBV30; clone size: few; J gene: TRBJ1-2; CDR3 protein: ARDREWAYGYT
V gene: TRBV6-5; clone size: -; J gene: TRBJ2-7; CDR3 protein: ASRNGLAAYEQY
V gene: TRBV19; clone size: -; J gene: TRBJ1-1; CDR3 protein: ASSMARGVREAF
V gene: TRBV19; clone size: -; J gene: TRBJ1-1; CDR3 protein: ASSVIRENTEAF
V gene: TRBV5-8; clone size: -; J gene: TRBJ2-7; CDR3 protein: ASSPPGIYEQY
V gene: TRBV7-3; clone size: -; J gene: TRBJ2-1; CDR3 protein: ASSFGTGYNEQF
V gene: TRBV18; clone size: -; J gene: TRBJ2-5; CDR3 protein: ASSPVQQGRETQY
V gene: TRBV28; clone size: -; J gene: TRBJ2-7; CDR3 protein: ASSIGGSSYEQY
V gene: TRBV30; clone size: once; J gene: TRBJ2-2; CDR3 protein: AWARGGELF
V gene: TRBV7-2; clone size: -; J gene: TRBJ2-3; CDR3 protein: ASSLGWAGAGDTQY
V gene: TRBV3-1/TRBV3-2; clone size: -; J gene: TRBJ2-3; CDR3 protein: ASSLGLGEDTQY
V gene: TRBV19; clone size: -; J gene: TRBJ2-3; CDR3 protein: ASSPRGATDTQY
V gene: TRBV30; clone size: -; J gene: TRBJ1-1; CDR3 protein: AWTTGVRGTEAF
V gene: TRBV2; clone size: -; J gene: TRBJ1-2; CDR3 protein: ASRETTGGANYGYT
V gene: TRBV2; clone size: -; J gene: TRBJ2-7; CDR3 protein: ASRGGQGLYEQY
V gene: TRBV28; clone size: few; J gene: TRBJ1-5; CDR3 protein: ASSPPTFTGTHQPQH
V gene: TRBV19; clone size: -; J gene: TRBJ2-1; CDR3 protein: ASRPQNPSGNEQF